This TCR beta chain was captured by sequencing in a study of cytomegalovirus exposure and HLA in healthy donors. The study, taken as a whole, reports: Testing in vitro showed three CMV-associated chains specific for CMV antigens. The listing of 150 or so TCR beta chains classed them as cytomegalovirus-associated. Clusters of TCRs from the first cohort tended to co-occur in the approximately 130 validation repertoires (as a later analysis found).

CDR1 and CDR2 from the germline V gene are MDHEN and SYDVKM. Trimming at V came to 5 bases and at J to 8 bases, leaving 9 bases not matched to a gene. There are 14 residues in the CDR3. The table came from immunoSEQ multiplex PCR; TCRdb's copy has only in-frame clones and leaves some out. Of 100,000 to 150,000 clones in the sample, roughly nine tenths were seen once. The sample holds one count of this clone. Its antigen is still unknown. The receptor was isolated from a woman aged 18-35 years in good health and CMV-seronegative. Sequences were obtained from PBMCs. The rearrangement uses TRBV28 and TRBJ2-1; 7 positions agree with TRBD1. The CDR3 sequence: CASSPSFTGDEQFF. For the CDR3, the DNA is TGTGCCAGCAGTCCATCTTTTACAGGGGATGAGCAGTTCTTC.